This T cell receptor beta chain was identified during a study of cytomegalovirus exposure and HLA in healthy donors. Turning to the study itself: The approximately 120 million unique TCR beta sequences, from about 179 million T cells, were found by an earlier analysis. Study conclusions and caveats: Several of the most significant clusters appeared, in a later analysis, to be linked to common viral pathogens.

CDR1 is SGHAT, CDR2 FQNNGV, per germline. This CDR3 spans 12 amino acids. The ends were cut back, 3 bases at V and 8 bases at J, with 10 bases in the middle. Details on this clone: Its antigen is unknown.

A multiplex PCR was run with 60 Vbeta primers and 13 Jbeta primers. The assay was immunoSEQ multiplex PCR, and TCRdb's table has in-frame clones only and misses some. The profile shows 80,000 to 95,000 clones, 63% of them singletons. Sequencing used PBMCs. The V gene is TRBV11-2, the J gene TRBJ1-2, with D hard to call. This clonotype was obtained from a woman aged 25 to 39 in good health and CMV-seronegative. CDR3 DNA: TGTGCCAGCAGCTTGGCGGTCGGCGGCTACACCTTC. Translated, it gives CASSLAVGGYTF.